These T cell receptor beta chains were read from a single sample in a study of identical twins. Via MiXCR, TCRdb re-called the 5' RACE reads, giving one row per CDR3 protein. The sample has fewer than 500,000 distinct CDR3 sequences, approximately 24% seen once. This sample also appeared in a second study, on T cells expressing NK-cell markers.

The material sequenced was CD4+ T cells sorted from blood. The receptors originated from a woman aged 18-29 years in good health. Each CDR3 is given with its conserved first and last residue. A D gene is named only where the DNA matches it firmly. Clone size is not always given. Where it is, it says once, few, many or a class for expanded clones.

cdr3_nt: TGCAGTGCCCGGCCGGGGACAGGGGTTGGCACCGGGGAGCTGTTTTTT
cdr3_aa: CSARPGTGVGTGELFF
v_call: TRBV20-1
clone_size: few
cdr3_length: 16
d_call: TRBD1
j_call: TRBJ2-2

cdr3_nt: TGTGCCAGCAGCGGGAGACGGGCAGATACGCAGTATTTT
cdr3_aa: CASSGRRADTQYF
v_call: TRBV3-1
clone_size: -
cdr3_length: 13
d_call: -
j_call: TRBJ2-3

cdr3_nt: TGTGCCAGCAGCGACCACTCTAGCGGGAGCCGGACCGGGGAGCTGTTTTTT
cdr3_aa: CASSDHSSGSRTGELFF
v_call: TRBV5-5
clone_size: few
cdr3_length: 17
d_call: TRBD2
j_call: TRBJ2-2

cdr3_nt: TGTGCCAGCAGTTTATCCCGGAATAATTCACCCCTCCACTTT
cdr3_aa: CASSLSRNNSPLHF
v_call: TRBV27
clone_size: -
cdr3_length: 14
d_call: -
j_call: TRBJ1-6

cdr3_nt: TGTGCCAGCAGCTTAATCCAGGGGAGAACCGGGGAGCTGTTTTTT
cdr3_aa: CASSLIQGRTGELFF
v_call: TRBV7-6
clone_size: many
cdr3_length: 15
d_call: -
j_call: TRBJ2-2

cdr3_nt: TGCGCCAGCAGCCAAAGGACGACGAACACTGAAGCTTTCTTT
cdr3_aa: CASSQRTTNTEAFF
v_call: TRBV5-1
clone_size: -
cdr3_length: 14
d_call: -
j_call: TRBJ1-1

cdr3_nt: TGTGCCAGCAGCTCCGGGACCTACTACGAGCAGTACTTC
cdr3_aa: CASSSGTYYEQYF
v_call: TRBV7-9
clone_size: many
cdr3_length: 13
d_call: -
j_call: TRBJ2-7

cdr3_nt: TGTGCCAGCGGTACTGGCGGGAGCTCCTACGAGCAGTACTTC
cdr3_aa: CASGTGGSSYEQYF
v_call: TRBV2
clone_size: few
cdr3_length: 14
d_call: TRBD2
j_call: TRBJ2-7

cdr3_nt: TGTGCCAGTTACAGGACAGCTAATTCACCCCTCCACTTT
cdr3_aa: CASYRTANSPLHF
v_call: TRBV6-1
clone_size: -
cdr3_length: 13
d_call: -
j_call: TRBJ1-6

cdr3_nt: TGTGCCAGCAGTGGACTTAGCTCCTACAATGAGCAGTTCTTC
cdr3_aa: CASSGLSSYNEQFF
v_call: TRBV2
clone_size: few
cdr3_length: 14
d_call: -
j_call: TRBJ2-1

cdr3_nt: TGTGCCAGCAGCCACGGATCGGCAAACTATGGCTACACCTTC
cdr3_aa: CASSHGSANYGYTF
v_call: TRBV3-1
clone_size: -
cdr3_length: 14
d_call: -
j_call: TRBJ1-2

cdr3_nt: TGTGCCAGCAGTCTTGGACAGGGGAATTATCAGCCCCAGCATTTT
cdr3_aa: CASSLGQGNYQPQHF
v_call: TRBV3-1
clone_size: -
cdr3_length: 15
d_call: TRBD1
j_call: TRBJ1-5

cdr3_nt: TGCGCCAGCAGCTTCTCCGGGACCTACAATGAGCAGTTCTTC
cdr3_aa: CASSFSGTYNEQFF
v_call: TRBV5-1
clone_size: many
cdr3_length: 14
d_call: -
j_call: TRBJ2-1

cdr3_nt: TGCGCCAGCAGCCAAGTCGCTCGATCCGGGGAGCTGTTTTTT
cdr3_aa: CASSQVARSGELFF
v_call: TRBV4-1
clone_size: -
cdr3_length: 14
d_call: -
j_call: TRBJ2-2

cdr3_nt: TGTGCCAGCAGTTACTCCGGGACAGGGTCCTACGAGCAGTACTTC
cdr3_aa: CASSYSGTGSYEQYF
v_call: TRBV6-5
clone_size: -
cdr3_length: 15
d_call: TRBD1
j_call: TRBJ2-7

cdr3_nt: TGCAGTGCTAGAGAGTTGGCTAGCGGGGGGTTCACAGATACGCAGTATTTT
cdr3_aa: CSARELASGGFTDTQYF
v_call: TRBV20-1
clone_size: -
cdr3_length: 17
d_call: TRBD2
j_call: TRBJ2-3

cdr3_nt: TGTGCCAGCAGCCCTGGACAGGTCCCCTACGAGCAGTACTTC
cdr3_aa: CASSPGQVPYEQYF
v_call: TRBV6-1
clone_size: -
cdr3_length: 14
d_call: TRBD1
j_call: TRBJ2-7

cdr3_nt: TGTGCCAGCACCTACGGGGCAGGGACGAACACTGAAGCTTTCTTT
cdr3_aa: CASTYGAGTNTEAFF
v_call: TRBV6-1
clone_size: -
cdr3_length: 15
d_call: -
j_call: TRBJ1-1

cdr3_nt: TGTGCCAGCAGCTCCTTATTTCGTAGCAGGGACAAGTACTTC
cdr3_aa: CASSSLFRSRDKYF
v_call: TRBV7-2
clone_size: -
cdr3_length: 14
d_call: -
j_call: TRBJ2-5

cdr3_nt: TGTGCCAGCAGCCAATTCGGTGGGCTACCTGGGTCGCATGGCTACACCTTC
cdr3_aa: CASSQFGGLPGSHGYTF
v_call: TRBV3-1
clone_size: few
cdr3_length: 17
d_call: -
j_call: TRBJ1-2

cdr3_nt: TGTGCCAGCAGTACGCTGGCGGCCAGCTCCTACAATGAGCAGTTCTTC
cdr3_aa: CASSTLAASSYNEQFF
v_call: TRBV6-2/TRBV6-3
clone_size: -
cdr3_length: 16
d_call: -
j_call: TRBJ2-1

cdr3_nt: TGCAGCGTGACAGGGCTTAATGAAAAACTGTTTTTT
cdr3_aa: CSVTGLNEKLFF
v_call: TRBV29-1
clone_size: many
cdr3_length: 12
d_call: TRBD1
j_call: TRBJ1-4

cdr3_nt: TGCGCCAGCAGCTCAACGGGGGGTTCCACTGAAGCTTTCTTT
cdr3_aa: CASSSTGGSTEAFF
v_call: TRBV5-1
clone_size: -
cdr3_length: 14
d_call: -
j_call: TRBJ1-1

cdr3_nt: TGCAGTGCCCCGGGAGGCGGGGTCGGTTCACCCCTCCACTTT
cdr3_aa: CSAPGGGVGSPLHF
v_call: TRBV20-1
clone_size: few
cdr3_length: 14
d_call: -
j_call: TRBJ1-6

cdr3_nt: TGCTGTGCTAGATCTCCCCCCCCGCAGGCGGGGAATGAAAAACTGTTTTTT
cdr3_aa: CCARSPPPQAGNEKLFF
v_call: TRBV20-1
clone_size: -
cdr3_length: 17
d_call: -
j_call: TRBJ1-4

cdr3_nt: TGCAGTGCCCCCGCCAGCGGGGGCACAGATACGCAGTATTTT
cdr3_aa: CSAPASGGTDTQYF
v_call: TRBV20-1
clone_size: -
cdr3_length: 14
d_call: TRBD2
j_call: TRBJ2-3

cdr3_nt: TGTGCCAGCAGCCTCCTCCTAGGCAGACCCCAAGAGACCCAGTACTTC
cdr3_aa: CASSLLLGRPQETQYF
v_call: TRBV11-2
clone_size: few
cdr3_length: 16
d_call: -
j_call: TRBJ2-5

cdr3_nt: TGTGCCAGCAGCGTAACGGGTTCGTCAGGGAATGAGCAGTTCTTC
cdr3_aa: CASSVTGSSGNEQFF
v_call: TRBV9
clone_size: -
cdr3_length: 15
d_call: -
j_call: TRBJ2-1

cdr3_nt: TGTGCCAGCTCACTTGGACCCATTGGGAACACTGAAGCTTTCTTT
cdr3_aa: CASSLGPIGNTEAFF
v_call: TRBV18
clone_size: -
cdr3_length: 15
d_call: -
j_call: TRBJ1-1

cdr3_nt: TGCAGTGTCTCGACAGGGGGATACTACGAGCAGTACTTC
cdr3_aa: CSVSTGGYYEQYF
v_call: TRBV20-1
clone_size: few
cdr3_length: 13
d_call: TRBD1
j_call: TRBJ2-7

cdr3_nt: TGTGCCGCCTCCCAGACCGCTGGGGCCAACGTCCTGACTTTC
cdr3_aa: CAASQTAGANVLTF
v_call: TRBV7-9
clone_size: -
cdr3_length: 14
d_call: -
j_call: TRBJ2-6

cdr3_nt: TGTGCCAGCAGCCCGGGACAGGGTGCAGGGGAAGATACGCAGTATTTT
cdr3_aa: CASSPGQGAGEDTQYF
v_call: TRBV3-1
clone_size: few
cdr3_length: 16
d_call: TRBD1
j_call: TRBJ2-3

cdr3_nt: TGCAGTGCTACCGAGCCCCGGACTAGCGGGGGGACCGGGCGAGATACGCAGTATTTT
cdr3_aa: CSATEPRTSGGTGRDTQYF
v_call: TRBV20-1
clone_size: -
cdr3_length: 19
d_call: TRBD2
j_call: TRBJ2-3

cdr3_nt: TGCGCCAGCAGCCAAGAGGGCAGGGGGAAAGCTTTCTTT
cdr3_aa: CASSQEGRGKAFF
v_call: TRBV4-3
clone_size: few
cdr3_length: 13
d_call: TRBD1
j_call: TRBJ1-1

cdr3_nt: TGTGCCAGCGTGAGCTCTACAGGGGACACTGAAGCTTTCTTT
cdr3_aa: CASVSSTGDTEAFF
v_call: TRBV6-1
clone_size: few
cdr3_length: 14
d_call: TRBD1
j_call: TRBJ1-1

cdr3_nt: TGCAGTGCTAGCCTAGCGGGAGCCTACAATGAGCAGTTCTTC
cdr3_aa: CSASLAGAYNEQFF
v_call: TRBV20-1
clone_size: -
cdr3_length: 14
d_call: TRBD2
j_call: TRBJ2-1

cdr3_nt: TGTGCCAGCAGCCAAATAAGAGGGGCCTACGAGCAGTACTTC
cdr3_aa: CASSQIRGAYEQYF
v_call: TRBV3-1
clone_size: few
cdr3_length: 14
d_call: -
j_call: TRBJ2-7

cdr3_nt: TGTGCCAGCAACCGGGAGGTAGTTGAGACCCAGTACTTC
cdr3_aa: CASNREVVETQYF
v_call: TRBV12-3/TRBV12-4
clone_size: many
cdr3_length: 13
d_call: TRBD2
j_call: TRBJ2-5

cdr3_nt: TGCAGTGCTAGAGGCGTCCCGGGACTAGCGGGAGGACCCTACGAGCAGTACTTC
cdr3_aa: CSARGVPGLAGGPYEQYF
v_call: TRBV20-1
clone_size: -
cdr3_length: 18
d_call: TRBD2
j_call: TRBJ2-7

cdr3_nt: TGTGCCAGCAACGGGCGTCGGTACGAGCAGTACTTC
cdr3_aa: CASNGRRYEQYF
v_call: TRBV2
clone_size: -
cdr3_length: 12
d_call: -
j_call: TRBJ2-7

cdr3_nt: TGCGCCAGCAGAGTGGGGGAAGAGACCCAGTACTTC
cdr3_aa: CASRVGEETQYF
v_call: TRBV5-1
clone_size: -
cdr3_length: 12
d_call: -
j_call: TRBJ2-5

cdr3_nt: TGCAGTGCTAGTCAAGTCGATGAGCAGTTCTTC
cdr3_aa: CSASQVDEQFF
v_call: TRBV20-1
clone_size: few
cdr3_length: 11
d_call: -
j_call: TRBJ2-1

cdr3_nt: TGTGCCAGCAGGGGTATCGAGACCGGGGAGCTGTTTTTT
cdr3_aa: CASRGIETGELFF
v_call: TRBV2
clone_size: once
cdr3_length: 13
d_call: -
j_call: TRBJ2-2

cdr3_nt: TGCGCCAGCAGCCCGCGACTAGCGGGAGCCAATGAGCAGTTCTTC
cdr3_aa: CASSPRLAGANEQFF
v_call: TRBV5-1
clone_size: many
cdr3_length: 15
d_call: TRBD2
j_call: TRBJ2-1

cdr3_nt: TGTGCCACCGGCCCTAATGAGCAGTTCTTC
cdr3_aa: CATGPNEQFF
v_call: TRBV6-4
clone_size: -
cdr3_length: 10
d_call: -
j_call: TRBJ2-1